This section outlines one TCR beta chain sequence together with its context. The sample is drawn from a study of blood T cell repertoires in COVID-19. On the study more broadly: Researchers got acute and convalescent COVID-19 samples from the United States, Italy and Spain.

In the authors' workflow: Estimated nucleated cell counts came from reference gene primer amplification. The protocol was immunoSEQ multiplex PCR, while the TCRdb copy is restricted to in-frame clones and leaves out a portion. V, J and clone size reflect that table, while D and trimming were determined from the DNA. The table lists about 150,000 clones, about 79% of them singletons. This receptor was taken from a woman aged 55-69 years with acute or convalescent COVID-19. Material for sequencing was peripheral blood.

This CDR3 is CASSPTPGQEDGNTIYF. CDR3 coding DNA: TGTGCCAGCAGCCCAACCCCGGGACAGGAAGATGGAAACACCATATATTTT. The chain uses TRBV7-9 and TRBJ1-3; 8 bases line up with TRBD1. The CDR3 totals 17 residues. Germline CDR1 and CDR2: SEHNR and FQNEAQ (reference sequence). V trimming: 5 bases; J trimming: 3 bases; junction bases outside the gene matches: 12.